This T cell receptor beta chain is from a study of blood T cell repertoires in COVID-19. Study-level information: From T cells, B-cell-depleted T cells, or PBMCs came the material, which was cDNA or gDNA.

CDR1 MNHEY and CDR2 SMNVEV come from the germline V gene (reference sequence). V dropped 2 bases and J dropped 6; count of bases not matched to a gene: 5. This CDR3 has 15 amino acids. Sequencing was performed with immunoSEQ multiplex PCR; in TCRdb, only in-frame clones are kept and a portion is missing. This table holds about 250,000 clones, roughly 90% found once. Sample: PBMCs or T cells enriched from blood (not recorded which). V is TRBV27 and J is TRBJ1-2; 11 positions agree with TRBD1. This receptor was identified in a woman aged 45 to 65 who had recovered from COVID-19. The chain's CDR3 is CASSLLGQGENGYTF. In DNA, the CDR3 is TGTGCCAGCAGTTTACTGGGACAGGGGGAAAATGGCTACACCTTC.